This record concerns one T cell receptor beta chain sequence. These data are taken from a study of blood T cell repertoires in COVID-19. Study-wide context: Material from acute and convalescent COVID-19 was sourced from the United States, Italy and Spain. PBMCs, B-cell-depleted T cells, or T cells were the source of the cDNA or gDNA that made up the material.

The CDR3 spans 14 residues. The germline CDR1 and CDR2 sequences are SEHNR and FQNEAQ (reference sequence). Losses at the gene ends were 6 bases for V and 2 bases for J; bases not matched to a gene: 7. Original analysis: Amplification from reference gene primers served as the basis for estimated nucleated cell counts. The method was immunoSEQ multiplex PCR; TCRdb's version includes in-frame clones alone and lacks a portion of them. The V and J calls and clone size come from that table; D and trimming were worked out from the DNA. The sample holds around 300,000 clones, roughly nine tenths seen once. Seattle participants joined during active infection and were tracked over time.

The sequence was collected from a woman younger than 45 with COVID-19, enrolled during active disease. The source material was peripheral blood. This chain connects TRBV7-9 to TRBJ2-7; 7 bases fit TRBD2. The CDR3 loop is CASSLIAGAYEQYF. CDR3 coding DNA: TGTGCCAGCAGTCTTATAGCGGGTGCCTACGAGCAGTACTTC.